Listed here are 17 T cell receptor beta chains from one sample, sequenced in a study of identical twins. TCRdb redid the calling of the 5' RACE reads with MiXCR, one entry per CDR3 protein. The sample holds around 670,000 distinct CDR3 sequences, 6% to 6.5% seen once. The sequenced sample was naive T cells sorted from blood. The receptors originated from a man aged 18 to 35 in good health.

Many counts were recorded for this clonotype. This chain links TRBV18 with TRBJ2-7, with D perhaps being TRBD1 or TRBD2 (5 bases each). Germline CDR1 and CDR2: KGHSH and LQKENI. V was pared by 1 base and J by 2 bases, with 9 bases between. This CDR3 has 14 amino acids. This CDR3 is CASSPRDGPYEQYF. CDR3 coding DNA: TGTGCCAGCTCACCACGGGACGGACCCTACGAGCAGTACTTC.

This clonotype was seen ten or more times. This chain connects TRBV5-5 to TRBJ2-3; weak D call: TRBD1 (6 bases). Germline-derived CDR1 and CDR2 are SGHKS and YYEKEE (reference sequence). The V end was cut by 10 bases, the J end by 1 base, with 13 bases between. This CDR3 has 13 amino acids. The CDR3 DNA sequence: TGTGCCTTCCAACAGGGTCGCACAGATACGCAGTATTTT. This codes for CAFQQGRTDTQYF.

This clonotype was observed many times. The rearrangement uses TRBV7-2 and TRBJ1-2; no clear D gene. From germline, CDR1 is SGHTA and CDR2 FQGNSA. V was cut by 4 bases and J by 3 bases, with 15 bases left in between. The CDR3 is made up of 15 amino acids. CDR3 in amino acids: CASSSHGTVDYGYTF. The CDR3 region has the DNA TGTGCCAGCAGCTCCCACGGCACGGTCGACTATGGCTACACCTTC.

This chain links TRBV18 with TRBJ1-5; perhaps TRBD1 as D (5 bases). This CDR3 spans 15 amino acids. V shed 0 bases and J shed 5 bases, with 11 bases lying between them. Germline assignment: CDR1 KGHSH and CDR2 LQKENI. The CDR3, as DNA: TGTGCCAGCTCACCACCCCCAGGGCGGGATCAGCCCCAGCATTTT. Translating gives CASSPPPGRDQPQHF.

This clonotype was counted at least ten times. The genes are TRBV5-1 and TRBJ2-1; possible D gene TRBD2, 6 bases. Germline assignment: CDR1 SGHRS and CDR2 YFSETQ. The CDR3 totals 14 residues. Trimming took off 0 bases at V and 9 bases at J, with 13 bases between the two ends. The CDR3 coding sequence is TGCGCCAGCAGCTTGGTAGCGGAGAGACGTGAGCAGTTCTTC. Translated: CASSLVAERREQFF.

This clonotype was counted many times. The rearrangement joins TRBV29-1 to TRBJ2-7; 10 bases fit TRBD1. The germline CDR1 and CDR2 sequences are SQVTM and ANQGSEA. The CDR3 loop spans 15 amino acids. J gave up 7 bases and V 4 bases, and 13 bases lay outside the gene matches. DNA of the CDR3: TGCAGCGTTGGGGGTGGTCGGGGACAGGGGCAAGAGCAGTACTTC. It is translated as CSVGGGRGQGQEQYF.

This clonotype has a count of ten or more. The rearrangement links TRBV11-2 to TRBJ2-3; 9 bases are a match to TRBD2. Trimming removed 5 bases from V and 10 bases from J; junction bases left unmatched: 10. The CDR3 is 14 residues long. Germline V gene sequence: CDR1 SGHAT, CDR2 FQNNGV. CDR3 amino acids: CASSRDLAGPSQYF. The CDR3 DNA reads TGTGCCAGCAGCCGCGATCTAGCGGGACCCTCGCAGTATTTT.

The V and J genes are TRBV7-3 and TRBJ2-4; 7 nucleotides align to TRBD2. The CDR3 covers 15 residues. CDR1 and CDR2 (germline): SGHTA, FQGTGA. Trimming at V came to 1 base and at J to 9 bases, leaving 9 bases not matched to a gene. CDR3 coding DNA: TGTGCCAGCAGCTTAAACCTGGGGGGGATAGGCATTCAGTACTTC. Translated, it gives CASSLNLGGIGIQYF.

This clonotype was counted ten times or more. The chain uses TRBV5-6 and TRBJ1-2; 7 nucleotides line up with TRBD1. The V segment lost 3 bases and the J segment 4 bases; nucleotides outside the gene matches: 12. This CDR3 spans 16 amino acids. Germline CDR1 SGHDT, CDR2 YYEEEE. CDR3 residues: CASSWGSGTDLYGYTF. Here the CDR3 DNA reads TGTGCCAGCAGCTGGGGGTCCGGGACAGACCTCTATGGCTACACCTTC.

This clonotype occurred many times. The chain has TRBV6-5 and TRBJ1-1; D is perhaps TRBD1 (5 bases). The CDR3 is 16 residues long. Germline V gene data show CDR1 as MNHEY and CDR2 as SVGAGI. Trimming removed 4 bases at V and 0 bases at J, with 15 bases between. The CDR3: CASSSLGRPMNTEAFF. The CDR3 bases are TGTGCCAGCAGTTCCCTGGGACGGCCGATGAACACTGAAGCTTTCTTT.

At least ten counts were recorded for this clonotype. The chain combines TRBV6-5 with TRBJ2-1; D gene uncertain. The CDR3 runs 15 residues. V was clipped by 5 bases and J by 0 bases, with 11 bases between them. The germline V gene encodes CDR1 MNHEY and CDR2 SVGAGI. The CDR3 coding sequence is TGTGCCAGCAGTAACCTACAGAGCTCCTACAATGAGCAGTTCTTC. It is translated as CASSNLQSSYNEQFF.

This clonotype was counted many times. The J gene is TRBJ2-7, the V gene TRBV20-1, with 9 bases aligning to TRBD2. Trimming removed 2 bases from V and 5 bases from J; junction bases left unmatched: 7. The length of the CDR3 is 14 residues. From germline, CDR1 is DFQATT and CDR2 SNEGSKA (reference sequence). The CDR3 here is CSARISGRINEQYF. CDR3 nucleotide sequence: TGCAGTGCTAGAATTAGCGGGAGAATCAACGAGCAGTACTTC.

This clonotype was counted at least ten times. V and J are TRBV5-1 and TRBJ2-1; D ambiguous. There are 14 residues in the CDR3. Trimming left V 6 bases short and J 5 bases short, with 15 bases between. Germline CDR1 is SGHRS and CDR2 is YFSETQ. In nucleotides, the CDR3 is TGCGCCAGCAAAGGCGCAGACACAAACAATGAGCAGTTCTTC. This sequence encodes CASKGADTNNEQFF.

The chain is built from TRBV7-9 and TRBJ2-5, with 9 bases identical to TRBD1. The germline V gene encodes CDR1 SEHNR and CDR2 FQNEAQ (reference sequence). Trimming took 6 bases from V and 1 from J; bases not matched to a gene: 9. The CDR3 runs to 16 residues. CDR3 DNA sequence: TGTGCCAGCAGAGGAACGACAGGGGGTCTCCAAGAGACCCAGTACTTC. Its translation: CASRGTTGGLQETQYF.

This clonotype was observed at least ten times. The V and J genes are TRBV19 and TRBJ1-5; D ambiguous. V was shortened by 6 bases and J by 5 bases, with 17 bases between the two germline ends. The CDR3 consists of 15 residues. Germline-derived CDR1 and CDR2 are LNHDA and SQIVND (reference sequence). The CDR3 is CASSSVPIRDQPQHF. The CDR3 nucleotides are TGTGCCAGTAGCTCTGTACCCATCCGGGATCAGCCCCAGCATTTT.

This clonotype appeared many times. The V call is TRBV12-3 or TRBV12-4, the J call TRBJ2-7; the match to TRBD2 covers 7 bases. Unmatched junction bases numbered 8, after V lost 7 bases and J lost 2 bases. CDR3 length equals 14 residues. Written as DNA, the CDR3 is TGTGCCAGCACCGAAGCGGGAACTACCTACGAGCAGTACTTC. Its protein product is CASTEAGTTYEQYF.

The genes are TRBV11-2 and TRBJ2-4; D gene uncertain. Trimming shortened V by 4 bases and J by 0 bases, and 25 bases separated the two germline ends. CDR3 length equals 20 residues. Germline values: CDR1 SGHAT, CDR2 FQNNGV. CDR3 nucleotides: TGTGCCAGCAGCTCGCTAAACGAAATAAGGAGCCCCTTAGCCAAAAACATTCAGTACTTC. Translation: CASSSLNEIRSPLAKNIQYF. The variable domain in full, completed from reference TRBV11-2 and TRBJ2-4, reads EAGVAQSPRYKIIEKRQSVAFWCNPISGHATLYWYQQILGQGPKLLIQFQNNGVVDDSQLPKDRFSAERLKGVDSTLKIQPAKLEDSAVYLCASSSLNEIRSPLAKNIQYFGAGTRLSVL.